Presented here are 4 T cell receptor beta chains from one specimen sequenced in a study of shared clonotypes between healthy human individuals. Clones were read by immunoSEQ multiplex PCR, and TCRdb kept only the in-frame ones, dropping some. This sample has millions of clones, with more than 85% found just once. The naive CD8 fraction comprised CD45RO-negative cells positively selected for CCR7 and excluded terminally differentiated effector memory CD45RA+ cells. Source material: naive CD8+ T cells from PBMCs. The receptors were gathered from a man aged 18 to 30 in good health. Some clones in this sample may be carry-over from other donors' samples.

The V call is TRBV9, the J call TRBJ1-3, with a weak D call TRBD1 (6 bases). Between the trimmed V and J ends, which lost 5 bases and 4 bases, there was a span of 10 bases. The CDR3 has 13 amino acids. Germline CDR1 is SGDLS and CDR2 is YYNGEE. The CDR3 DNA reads TGTGCCAGCAGGGACAGACTAGGAAACACCATATATTTT. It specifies CASRDRLGNTIYF.

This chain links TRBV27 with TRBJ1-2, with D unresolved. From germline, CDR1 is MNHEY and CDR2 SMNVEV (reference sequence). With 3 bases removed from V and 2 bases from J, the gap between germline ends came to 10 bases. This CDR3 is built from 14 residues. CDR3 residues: CASSFSMVNYGYTF. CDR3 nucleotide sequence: TGTGCCAGCAGTTTTTCCATGGTCAACTATGGCTACACCTTC.

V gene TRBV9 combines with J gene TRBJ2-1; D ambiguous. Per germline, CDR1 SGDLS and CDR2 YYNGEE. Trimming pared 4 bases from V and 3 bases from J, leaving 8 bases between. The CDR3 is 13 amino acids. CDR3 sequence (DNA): TGTGCCAGCAGCCCCAGTATCTACAATGAGCAGTTCTTC. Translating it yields CASSPSIYNEQFF.

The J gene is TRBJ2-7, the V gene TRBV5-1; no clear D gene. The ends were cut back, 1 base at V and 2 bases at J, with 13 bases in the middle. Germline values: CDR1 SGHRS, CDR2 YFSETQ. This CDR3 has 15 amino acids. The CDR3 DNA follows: TGCGCCAGCAGCTTGAGGGTAGCCCAACCCTACGAGCAGTACTTC. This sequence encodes CASSLRVAQPYEQYF. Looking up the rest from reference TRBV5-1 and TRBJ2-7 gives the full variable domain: KAGVTQTPRYLIKTRGQQVTLSCSPISGHRSVSWYQQTPGQGLQFLFEYFSETQRNKGNFPGRFSGRQFSNSRSEMNVSTLELGDSALYLCASSLRVAQPYEQYFGPGTRLTVT.